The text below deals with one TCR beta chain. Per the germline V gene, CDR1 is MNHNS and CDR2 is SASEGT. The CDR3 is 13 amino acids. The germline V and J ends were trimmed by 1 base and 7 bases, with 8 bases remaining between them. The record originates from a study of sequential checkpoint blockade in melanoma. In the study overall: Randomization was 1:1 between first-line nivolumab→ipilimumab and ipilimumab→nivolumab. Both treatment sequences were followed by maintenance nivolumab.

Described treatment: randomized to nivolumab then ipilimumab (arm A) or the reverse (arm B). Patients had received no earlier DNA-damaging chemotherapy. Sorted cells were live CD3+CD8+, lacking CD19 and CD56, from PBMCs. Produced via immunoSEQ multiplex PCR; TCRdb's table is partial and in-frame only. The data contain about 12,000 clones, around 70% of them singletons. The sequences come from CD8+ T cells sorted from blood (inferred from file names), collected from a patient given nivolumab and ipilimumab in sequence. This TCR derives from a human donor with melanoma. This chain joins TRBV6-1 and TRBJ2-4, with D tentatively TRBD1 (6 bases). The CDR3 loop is CASSEGGPNIQYF. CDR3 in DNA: TGTGCCAGCAGTGAAGGGGGGCCGAACATTCAGTACTTC.